Listed below are T cell receptor beta chains from one sample, sequenced in a study of blood T cells in healthy people across ages. TCRdb itself ran the 5' RACE reads through MiXCR, one entry per CDR3 protein. The table has about 670,000 distinct CDR3 sequences, approximately 52% seen once. The sample comprised blood. These receptors were taken from a woman aged 80 or over in good health. Each CDR3 is given with its conserved first and last residue. Fields, in order: clone size, V gene, D gene, J gene, CDR3 protein, CDR3 DNA. The D gene is left open where the match is weak. Not all rows give a size; the values are once, few, many and, for expanded clones, a class.

NA	TRBV20-1	NA	TRBJ1-2	CSAGDGVGVYGYTF	TGCAGTGCTGGGGACGGGGTAGGAGTCTATGGCTACACCTTC
few	TRBV6-1	TRBD2	TRBJ2-2	CASRPGLAVYTGELFF	TGTGCCAGCAGGCCCGGACTAGCGGTTTACACCGGGGAGCTGTTTTTT
NA	TRBV29-1	NA	TRBJ2-1	CSAGRYNEQFF	TGCAGCGCCGGCCGCTACAATGAGCAGTTCTTC
NA	TRBV9	NA	TRBJ2-7	CASSVGAQVSYEQYF	TGTGCCAGCAGCGTCGGGGCGCAGGTCTCCTACGAGCAGTACTTC
NA	TRBV20-1	NA	TRBJ2-1	CSAKPGGPFNEQFF	TGCAGTGCTAAACCCGGGGGCCCTTTCAATGAGCAGTTCTTC
NA	TRBV7-2	NA	TRBJ1-2	CASSPNRGNEGYTF	TGTGCCAGCAGTCCGAACCGGGGAAACGAAGGCTACACCTTC
NA	TRBV29-1	NA	TRBJ2-5	CSVSRAQETQYF	TGCAGCGTGTCGAGGGCTCAAGAGACCCAGTACTTC
many	TRBV14	TRBD2	TRBJ2-7	CASSQGTSGITEQYF	TGTGCCAGCAGCCAAGGTACTAGCGGGATAACCGAGCAGTACTTC
many	TRBV3-1	TRBD2	TRBJ2-5	CASRLAGETQYF	TGTGCCAGCAGACTAGCGGGGGAGACCCAGTACTTC
few	TRBV10-1	TRBD2	TRBJ2-1	CASSESSGGYNEQFF	TGCGCCAGCAGTGAATCCAGCGGGGGTTACAATGAGCAGTTCTTC
NA	TRBV29-1	NA	TRBJ2-1	CSGTGRERLNEQFF	TGCAGCGGGACGGGCAGGGAACGATTGAATGAGCAGTTCTTC
many	TRBV5-1	TRBD2	TRBJ2-3	CATRDILAGGTDTQYF	TGCGCCACCAGAGATATACTAGCGGGTGGCACAGATACGCAGTATTTT
few	TRBV27	NA	TRBJ2-1	CASSLAGAPVPYNEQFF	TGTGCCAGCAGCCTCGCAGGGGCCCCTGTTCCCTACAATGAGCAGTTCTTC
few	TRBV6-1	NA	TRBJ1-5	CASSESGRGASVQPQHF	TGTGCCAGCAGTGAATCGGGGAGGGGGGCATCGGTTCAGCCCCAGCATTTT
NA	TRBV12-3/TRBV12-4	NA	TRBJ1-2	CASILGGNYGYTF	NA
NA	TRBV5-1	NA	TRBJ1-2	CASSPTTESYGYTF	TGCGCCAGCAGCCCTACCACAGAATCCTATGGCTACACCTTC
NA	TRBV3-1	NA	TRBJ2-7	CASSHRRNNEQYF	TGTGCCAGCAGCCATCGACGCAACAATGAGCAGTACTTC
NA	TRBV6-6	TRBD2	TRBJ2-1	CASSQTSGGQFF	TGTGCCAGCAGCCAAACTAGCGGGGGACAGTTCTTC
many	TRBV20-1	NA	TRBJ2-3	CSARGVLLTDTQYF	TGCAGTGCTAGAGGGGTTCTGCTCACAGATACGCAGTATTTT
NA	TRBV7-2	NA	TRBJ1-5	CASSLRGGGRSNQPQHF	TGTGCCAGCAGCTTACGTGGGGGCGGGAGGAGCAATCAGCCCCAGCATTTT
NA	TRBV20-1	NA	TRBJ2-5	CSARDHQTTSNEQYF	TGTAGTGCTAGAGACCATCAGACGACGAGCAATGAGCAGTACTTC
many	TRBV12-3/TRBV12-4	NA	TRBJ2-3	CASSTYPSTDTQYF	TGTGCCAGCAGCACCTATCCCAGCACAGATACGCAGTATTTT
few	TRBV13	NA	TRBJ1-2	CASSFGGSRYTF	TGTGCCAGCAGCTTCGGGGGCAGCCGCTACACCTTC
NA	TRBV6-5	NA	TRBJ2-1	CASSVGQRWGEQFF	TGTGCCAGCAGCGTCGGCCAACGGTGGGGTGAGCAGTTCTTC
NA	TRBV5-1	TRBD1	TRBJ2-6	CATKRDSLSGANVLTF	TGCGCCACAAAACGGGACAGCCTGTCTGGGGCCAACGTCCTGACTTTC
NA	TRBV20-1	NA	TRBJ2-7	CSAPATGIVYNEQYF	TGCAGTGCGCCCGCGACAGGTATTGTCTACAATGAGCAGTACTTC